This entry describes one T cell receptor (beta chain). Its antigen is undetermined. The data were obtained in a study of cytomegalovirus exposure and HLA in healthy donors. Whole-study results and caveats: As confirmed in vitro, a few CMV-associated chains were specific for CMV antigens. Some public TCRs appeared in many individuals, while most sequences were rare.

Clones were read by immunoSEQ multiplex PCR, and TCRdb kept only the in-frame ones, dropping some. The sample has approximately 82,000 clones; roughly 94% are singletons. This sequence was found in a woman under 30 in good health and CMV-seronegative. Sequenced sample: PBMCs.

CDR3 in DNA: TGCGCCAGCAGCCAAGACTCCCCAGGGTCTGGAAACACCATATATTTT. Residues: CASSQDSPGSGNTIYF. This sequence joins TRBV4-1 and TRBJ1-3, with TRBD1 as a possible D gene (5 bases). CDR3 length equals 16 residues. Between the trimmed V and J ends, which lost 0 bases and 1 base, there was a span of 10 bases. The germline V gene has CDR1 MGHRA and CDR2 YSYEKL.